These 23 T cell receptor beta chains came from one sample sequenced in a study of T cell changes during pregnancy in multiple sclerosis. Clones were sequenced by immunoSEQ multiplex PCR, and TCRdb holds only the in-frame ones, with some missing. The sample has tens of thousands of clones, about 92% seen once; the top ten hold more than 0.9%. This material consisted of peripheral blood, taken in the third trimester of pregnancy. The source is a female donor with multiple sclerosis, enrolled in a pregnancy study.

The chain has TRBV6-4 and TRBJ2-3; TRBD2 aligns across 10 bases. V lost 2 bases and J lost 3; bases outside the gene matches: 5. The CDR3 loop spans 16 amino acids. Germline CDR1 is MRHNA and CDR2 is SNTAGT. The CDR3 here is CASSDGAGGPTDTQYF. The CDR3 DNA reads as TGTGCCAGCAGTGACGGAGCGGGAGGGCCGACAGATACGCAGTATTTT.

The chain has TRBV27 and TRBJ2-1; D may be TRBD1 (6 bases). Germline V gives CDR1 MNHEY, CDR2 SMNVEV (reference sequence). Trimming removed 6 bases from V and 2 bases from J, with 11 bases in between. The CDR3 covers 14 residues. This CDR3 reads CASSPDRAYNEQFF. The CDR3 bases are TGTGCCAGCAGCCCGGACAGAGCCTACAATGAGCAGTTCTTC.

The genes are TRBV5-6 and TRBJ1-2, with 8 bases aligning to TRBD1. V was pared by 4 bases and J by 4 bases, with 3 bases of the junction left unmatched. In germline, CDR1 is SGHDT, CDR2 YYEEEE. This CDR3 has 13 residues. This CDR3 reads CASSPDRAYGYTF. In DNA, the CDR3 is TGTGCCAGCAGCCCGGACAGGGCCTATGGCTACACCTTC.

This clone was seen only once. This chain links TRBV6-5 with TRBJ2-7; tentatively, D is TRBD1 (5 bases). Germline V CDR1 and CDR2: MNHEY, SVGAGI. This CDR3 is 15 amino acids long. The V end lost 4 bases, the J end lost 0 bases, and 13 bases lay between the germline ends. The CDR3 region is CASSSLDSSSYEQYF. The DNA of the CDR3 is TGTGCCAGCAGTTCTCTCGACAGTAGCTCCTACGAGCAGTACTTC.

For the CDR3, the DNA is TGTGCCAGCAGCGTTGGGGGGGGGACAGGGATAGGCTACACCTTC. Translated, it gives CASSVGGGTGIGYTF. The chain carries TRBV9 and TRBJ1-2; TRBD1 matches at 9 bases. Germline V CDR1 and CDR2: SGDLS, YYNGEE. CDR3 length: 15 residues. V lost 2 bases, J lost 8 bases, and 10 bases stayed unmatched.

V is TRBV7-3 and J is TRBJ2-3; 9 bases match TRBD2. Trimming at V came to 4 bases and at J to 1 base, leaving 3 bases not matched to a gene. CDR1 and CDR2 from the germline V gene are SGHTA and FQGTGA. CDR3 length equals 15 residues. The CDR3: CASSSRTSGTDTQYF. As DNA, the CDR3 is TGTGCCAGCAGCTCTCGGACTAGCGGCACAGATACGCAGTATTTT. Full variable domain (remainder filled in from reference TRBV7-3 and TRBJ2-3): GAGVSQTPSNKVTEKGKYVELRCDPISGHTALYWYRQSLGQGPEFLIYFQGTGAADDSGLPNDRFFAVRPEGSVSTLKIQRTERGDSAVYLCASSSRTSGTDTQYFGPGTRLTVL.

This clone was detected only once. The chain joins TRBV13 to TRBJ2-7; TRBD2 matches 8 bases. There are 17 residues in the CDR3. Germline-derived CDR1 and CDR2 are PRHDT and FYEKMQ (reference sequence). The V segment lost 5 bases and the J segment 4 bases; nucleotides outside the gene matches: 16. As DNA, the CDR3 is TGTGCCAGCAGCCCTCCCGGAGAGGGCGGGAGGCAGTACGAGCAGTACTTC. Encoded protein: CASSPPGEGGRQYEQYF.

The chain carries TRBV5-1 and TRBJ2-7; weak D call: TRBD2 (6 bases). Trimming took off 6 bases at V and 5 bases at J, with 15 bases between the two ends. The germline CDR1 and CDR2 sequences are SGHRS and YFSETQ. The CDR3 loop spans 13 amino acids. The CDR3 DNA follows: TGCGCCAGCAACCCCGGGAGCAACCACGAGCAGTACTTC. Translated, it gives CASNPGSNHEQYF.

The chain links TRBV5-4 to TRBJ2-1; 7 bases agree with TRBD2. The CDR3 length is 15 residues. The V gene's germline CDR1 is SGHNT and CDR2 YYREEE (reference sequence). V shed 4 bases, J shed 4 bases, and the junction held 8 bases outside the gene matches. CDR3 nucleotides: TGTGCCAGCAGCGGATGGGGGGGATCATACAATGAGCAGTTCTTC. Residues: CASSGWGGSYNEQFF.

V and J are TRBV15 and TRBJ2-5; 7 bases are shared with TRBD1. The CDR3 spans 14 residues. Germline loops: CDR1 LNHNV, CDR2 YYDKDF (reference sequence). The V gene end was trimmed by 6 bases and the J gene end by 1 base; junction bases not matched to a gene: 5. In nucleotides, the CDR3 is TGTGCCACCAGGGGGACAGACCCCCAAGAGACCCAGTACTTC. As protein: CATRGTDPQETQYF.

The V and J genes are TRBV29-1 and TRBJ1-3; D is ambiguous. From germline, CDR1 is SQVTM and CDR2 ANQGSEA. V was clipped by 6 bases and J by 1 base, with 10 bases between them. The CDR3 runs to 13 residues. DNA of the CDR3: TGCAGCGTAGCCGTCATATCTGGAAACACCATATATTTT. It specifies CSVAVISGNTIYF.

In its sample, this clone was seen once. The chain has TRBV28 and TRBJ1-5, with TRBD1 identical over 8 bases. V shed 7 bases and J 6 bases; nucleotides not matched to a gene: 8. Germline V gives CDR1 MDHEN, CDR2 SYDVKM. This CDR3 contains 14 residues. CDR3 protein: CASKPGQESQPQHF. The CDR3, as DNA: TGTGCCAGCAAACCGGGACAGGAGAGTCAGCCCCAGCATTTT.

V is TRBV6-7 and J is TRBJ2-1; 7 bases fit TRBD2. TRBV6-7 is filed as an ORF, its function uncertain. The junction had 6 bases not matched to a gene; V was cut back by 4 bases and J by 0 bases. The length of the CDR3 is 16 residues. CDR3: CASSWTGGSSYNEQFF. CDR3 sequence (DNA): TGTGCCAGCAGTTGGACCGGGGGGAGCTCCTACAATGAGCAGTTCTTC.

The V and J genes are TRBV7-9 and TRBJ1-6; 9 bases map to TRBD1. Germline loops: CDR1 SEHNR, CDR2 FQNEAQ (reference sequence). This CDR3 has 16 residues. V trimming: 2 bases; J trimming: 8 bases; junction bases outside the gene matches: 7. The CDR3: CASSLLHGTGYSPLHF. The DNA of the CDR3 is TGTGCCAGCAGCTTACTTCACGGGACAGGGTATTCACCCCTCCACTTT. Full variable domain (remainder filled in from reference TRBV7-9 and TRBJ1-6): DTGVSQNPRHKITKRGQNVTFRCDPISEHNRLYWYRQTLGQGPEFLTYFQNEAQLEKSRLLSDRFSAERPKGSFSTLEIQRTEQGDSAMYLCASSLLHGTGYSPLHFGNGTRLTVT.

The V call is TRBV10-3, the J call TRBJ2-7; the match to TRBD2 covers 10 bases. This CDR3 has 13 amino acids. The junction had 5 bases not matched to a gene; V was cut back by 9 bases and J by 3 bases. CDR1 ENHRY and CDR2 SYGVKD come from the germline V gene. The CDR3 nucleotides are TGTGCCATAGGGTCTAGCGGGAGCTACGAGCAGTACTTC. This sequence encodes CAIGSSGSYEQYF.

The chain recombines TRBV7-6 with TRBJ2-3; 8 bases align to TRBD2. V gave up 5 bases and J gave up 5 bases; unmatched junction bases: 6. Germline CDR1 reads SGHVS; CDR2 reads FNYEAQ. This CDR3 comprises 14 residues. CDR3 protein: CASSASGRRDTQYF. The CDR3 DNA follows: TGTGCCAGCAGCGCGAGCGGGAGAAGAGATACGCAGTATTTT.

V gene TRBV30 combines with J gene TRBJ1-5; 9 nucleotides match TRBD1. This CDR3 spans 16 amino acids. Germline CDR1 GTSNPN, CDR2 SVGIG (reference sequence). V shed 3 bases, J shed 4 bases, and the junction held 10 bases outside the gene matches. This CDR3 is CAWSYTGTGRNQPQHF. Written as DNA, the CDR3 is TGTGCCTGGAGCTACACCGGGACAGGGAGGAATCAGCCCCAGCATTTT.

CDR3 DNA sequence: TGCGCCAGCAGCCCCTCAGCCACCCTCGGGGGGAATAGCACAGATACGCAGTATTTT. Its translation is CASSPSATLGGNSTDTQYF. The gene calls are TRBV4-3 and TRBJ2-3; 7 bases agree with TRBD2. The length of the CDR3 is 19 residues. Germline V CDR1 and CDR2: LGHNA, YSLEER. Losses at the gene ends were 4 bases for V and 0 bases for J; bases not matched to a gene: 16.

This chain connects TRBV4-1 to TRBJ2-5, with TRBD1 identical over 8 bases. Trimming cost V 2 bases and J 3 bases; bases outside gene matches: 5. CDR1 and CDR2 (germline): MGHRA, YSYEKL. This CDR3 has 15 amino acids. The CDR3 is CASSQQGAIKETQYF. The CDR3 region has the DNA TGCGCCAGCAGCCAACAGGGGGCGATAAAAGAGACCCAGTACTTC.

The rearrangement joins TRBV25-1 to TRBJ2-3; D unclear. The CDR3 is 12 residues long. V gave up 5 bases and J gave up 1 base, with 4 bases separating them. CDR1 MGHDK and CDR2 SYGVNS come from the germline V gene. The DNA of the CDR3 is TGTGCCAGCAGTAGCGGCACAGATACGCAGTATTTT. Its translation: CASSSGTDTQYF.

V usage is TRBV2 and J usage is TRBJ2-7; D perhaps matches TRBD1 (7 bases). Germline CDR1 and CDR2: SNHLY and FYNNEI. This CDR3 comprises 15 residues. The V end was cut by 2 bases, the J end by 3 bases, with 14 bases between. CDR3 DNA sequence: TGTGCCAGCAGTGAAAGAACAGGGGAGGTCTACGAGCAGTACTTC. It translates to CASSERTGEVYEQYF.

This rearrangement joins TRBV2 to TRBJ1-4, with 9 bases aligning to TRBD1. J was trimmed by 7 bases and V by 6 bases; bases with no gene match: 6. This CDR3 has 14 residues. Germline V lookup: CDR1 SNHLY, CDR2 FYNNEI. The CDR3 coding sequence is TGTGCCAGCAGCTTGGGACAGGGCGGTGAAAAACTGTTTTTT. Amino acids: CASSLGQGGEKLFF.

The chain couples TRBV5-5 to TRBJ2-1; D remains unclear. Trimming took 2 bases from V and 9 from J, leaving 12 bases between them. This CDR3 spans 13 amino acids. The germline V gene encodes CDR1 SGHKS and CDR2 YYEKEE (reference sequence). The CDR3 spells CASSLGSNLEQFF. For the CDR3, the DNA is TGTGCCAGCAGCTTAGGTAGCAATCTTGAGCAGTTCTTC. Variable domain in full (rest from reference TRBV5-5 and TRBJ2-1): DAGVTQSPTHLIKTRGQQVTLRCSPISGHKSVSWYQQVLGQGPQFIFQYYEKEERGRGNFPDRFSARQFPNYSSELNVNALLLGDSALYLCASSLGSNLEQFFGPGTRLTVL.